A single sample is the source of the 17 T cell receptor beta chains below, sequenced in a study of neurological immune-mediated disorders (dated by TCRdb to about 2019). The label giving this sample's time point can be read as: technical triplicate 3. Library creation used 5' RACE. The run used an Illumina HiSeq 2500. TCRdb itself trimmed the public reads at Q25 with fastp, ran MiXCR and retained productive beta chains. Every distinct CDR3 protein forms one entry, paired with its most common genes and DNA. The sample profile shows some 30,000 distinct CDR3 sequences; about a sixth of them were found once. Almost 5% of the sample is held by the ten biggest clonotypes. Sequencing was performed on CD4+ T cells from blood. The source is a female donor with HTLV-1-associated myelopathy (HAM/TSP).

This clonotype was seen many times. The chain links TRBV20-1 to TRBJ2-5; D gene ambiguous. CDR3 size: 14 residues. Germline lookup yields CDR1 DFQATT and CDR2 SNEGSKA (reference sequence). The ends were cut back, 1 base at V and 3 bases at J, with 12 bases in the middle. CDR3 sequence (DNA): TGCAGTGCTAGAGCGGCATTAATGGAAGAGACCCAGTACTTC. It codes for CSARAALMEETQYF.

This clonotype was seen at least ten times. V usage is TRBV5-1 and J usage is TRBJ2-3; D gene uncertain. CDR1 is SGHRS, CDR2 YFSETQ, per germline. V was clipped by 0 bases and J by 0 bases, with 11 bases between them. This CDR3 has 16 residues. As DNA, the CDR3 is TGCGCCAGCAGCTTGGCGGCAACATCTAGCACAGATACGCAGTATTTT. This sequence encodes CASSLAATSSTDTQYF.

With regard to this clonotype: The conserved final phenylalanine or tryptophan is absent from the CDR3, which likely points to a read error. The rearrangement links TRBV5-5 to TRBJ2-5; TRBD2 matches at 12 bases. V was clipped by 4 bases and J by 5 bases; unmatched bases: 9. Germline V gene sequence: CDR1 SGHKS, CDR2 YYEKEE (reference sequence). This CDR3 region has 16 residues. The CDR3 DNA is TGTGCCAGCAGCATGGGACTAGCGGGTGTATCGGAGACCCAGTACCTC. Translation: CASSMGLAGVSETQYL.

In its sample, this clonotype was seen a few times. Here the CDR3 reads CASSPPGQGVGANYGYTF. The CDR3 DNA follows: TGTGCCAGCTCCCCTCCGGGACAGGGAGTTGGAGCTAACTATGGCTACACCTTC. This chain connects TRBV18 to TRBJ1-2, with 9 bases aligning to TRBD1. Per germline, CDR1 KGHSH and CDR2 LQKENI. With 6 bases clipped from V and 0 bases from J, the junction kept 14 bases outside the gene matches. This CDR3 comprises 18 residues.

This clonotype qualifies as medium-sized. V gene TRBV29-1 combines with J gene TRBJ2-7, with 9 bases aligning to TRBD1. The germline CDR1 and CDR2 sequences are SQVTM and ANQGSEA. The J segment lost 2 bases and the V segment lost 8 bases, leaving 10 bases of the junction unmatched. The CDR3 spans 14 residues. The CDR3 nucleotides read TGCAGCAACCACAGGGGGCTACAGACCTACGAGCAGTACTTC. It specifies CSNHRGLQTYEQYF.

At least ten counts were recorded for this clonotype. Written as DNA, the CDR3 is TGTGCCAGCAGACGACAGGGGATGAACACTGAAGCTTTCTTT. Translating gives CASRRQGMNTEAFF. The chain uses TRBV2 and TRBJ1-1; TRBD1 matches 8 bases. CDR3 length equals 14 residues. With V trimmed by 6 bases and J by 0 bases, 3 bases remained unmatched. CDR1 is SNHLY, CDR2 FYNNEI, per germline.

This clonotype qualifies as medium-sized. The chain couples TRBV5-1 to TRBJ2-2; tentatively, D is TRBD2 (6 bases). Germline-derived CDR1 and CDR2 are SGHRS and YFSETQ. The CDR3 runs 16 residues. V lost 0 bases and J lost 1, with 10 bases in between. The CDR3 coding sequence is TGCGCCAGCAGCTTGGCCCCTAGCGAGAACACCGGGGAGCTGTTTTTT. Its protein is CASSLAPSENTGELFF.

This clonotype was counted at least ten times. Since a much larger clone is just one base distant, this may be a read error. In DNA, the CDR3 is TGTGCCAACACAGAAGGAGGAAAACTGTTTTTT. As protein: CANTEGGKLFF. The J gene is TRBJ1-4, the V gene TRBV7-9; D gene unclear. The V end lost 10 bases, the J end lost 10 bases, and 13 bases lay between the germline ends. CDR1 is SEHNR and CDR2 is FQNEAQ in the germline V gene (reference sequence). This CDR3 has 11 amino acids. The full variable domain, with the rest looked up from reference TRBV7-9 and TRBJ1-4, is DTGVSQNPRHKITKRGQNVTFRCDPISEHNRLYWYRQTLGQGPEFLTYFQNEAQLEKSRLLSDRFSAERPKGSFSTLEIQRTEQGDSAMYLCANTEGGKLFFGSGTQLSVL.

This clonotype was found many times. This chain connects TRBV20-1 to TRBJ2-7; the match to TRBD2 covers 8 bases. The CDR3 is 11 amino acids. Germline V gene lookup returns CDR1 DFQATT and CDR2 SNEGSKA (reference sequence). Trimming took 4 bases from V and 7 from J; bases not matched to a gene: 3. The CDR3 nucleotides read TGCAGTGCTACGGGAGGGCAAGAGCAGTACTTC. Amino acid sequence: CSATGGQEQYF.

In its sample, this clonotype was seen once. Since a much larger clone is just one base distant, this may be a read error. The genes are TRBV2 and TRBJ1-6; TRBD1 might be the D (6 bases). This CDR3 spans 14 amino acids. Trimming removed 1 base at V and 9 bases at J, with 10 bases between. CDR1 and CDR2 (germline): SNHLY, FYNNEI. The CDR3 nucleotides are TGTGCCAGCAGTGAAGGGACAGTGACTTCACCCCTCCACTTT. The encoded protein is CASSEGTVTSPLHF.

This chain links TRBV29-1 with TRBJ1-1; TRBD1 is a possible D gene (5 bases). Germline V CDR1 and CDR2: SQVTM, ANQGSEA. Trimming removed 2 bases from V and 11 bases from J, with 12 bases in between. The CDR3 is made up of 11 amino acids. CDR3 protein: CSVELRGWAFF. CDR3 nucleotide sequence: TGCAGCGTTGAACTAAGGGGTTGGGCTTTCTTT.

This clonotype was recorded at least ten times. The chain employs TRBV5-4 and TRBJ1-6; 7 nucleotides match TRBD1. The germline V gene has CDR1 SGHNT and CDR2 YYREEE (reference sequence). After removal of 3 bases from V and 8 bases from J, the junction contained 8 bases not matched to a gene. The CDR3 consists of 15 residues. CDR3 DNA sequence: TGTGCCAGCAGCTCTAAGACAGGGACCGATTCACCCCTCCACTTT. Translating gives CASSSKTGTDSPLHF. Together with reference TRBV5-4 and TRBJ1-6, the CDR3 gives the full variable domain: ETGVTQSPTHLIKTRGQQVTLRCSSQSGHNTVSWYQQALGQGPQFIFQYYREEENGRGNFPPRFSGLQFPNYSSELNVNALELDDSALYLCASSSKTGTDSPLHFGNGTRLTVT.

The V gene is TRBV18, the J gene TRBJ2-7; 7 bases fit TRBD1. V dropped 2 bases and J dropped 3; count of bases not matched to a gene: 10. The CDR3 covers 16 residues. The germline V gene encodes CDR1 KGHSH and CDR2 LQKENI. This chain's CDR3 is CASSPDRVFVYYEQYF. The CDR3 DNA follows: TGTGCCAGCTCACCAGACAGGGTTTTCGTCTACTACGAGCAGTACTTC.

Ten or more counts support this clonotype. The germline gene is not matched at one end of the junction; a read error may be the cause. Here the CDR3 reads CASSLAGGRGYNEQFF. The CDR3 DNA reads as TGTGCCAGCAGCCTAGCTGGCGGGAGGGGGTACAATGAGCAGTTCTTC. This chain uses TRBV7-9 with TRBJ2-1; 9 nucleotides agree with TRBD2. CDR3 length: 16 amino acids. CDR1 SEHNR and CDR2 FQNEAQ come from the germline V gene (reference sequence).

This clonotype has ten or more counts. The chain employs TRBV6-5 and TRBJ1-5; D is unclear. Trimming took 10 bases from V and 0 from J, leaving 10 bases between them. Per the germline V gene, CDR1 is MNHEY and CDR2 is SVGAGI. The CDR3 is made up of 13 amino acids. The CDR3: CATSAYSNQPQHF. The DNA of the CDR3 is TGTGCCACTTCGGCTTATAGCAATCAGCCCCAGCATTTT.

This clonotype was seen ten or more times. The chain recombines TRBV19 with TRBJ1-1; 9 positions agree with TRBD1. Germline V CDR1 and CDR2: LNHDA, SQIVND (reference sequence). CDR3 length equals 16 residues. J gave up 4 bases and V 6 bases, and 12 bases lay outside the gene matches. The CDR3 sequence: CASSFLGTGFRTEAFF. Written as DNA, the CDR3 is TGTGCCAGTAGCTTCCTCGGGACAGGGTTCCGCACTGAAGCTTTCTTT.

This clonotype was seen at least ten times. The chain couples TRBV6-2 or TRBV6-3 to TRBJ1-5; D remains unclear. This CDR3 contains 16 residues. V lost 2 bases and J lost 1, with 12 bases in between. From germline, CDR1 is MNHEY and CDR2 SVGEGT. The CDR3: CASSYPRSKSNQPQHF. DNA for the CDR3: TGTGCCAGCAGTTACCCTCGTTCTAAGAGCAATCAGCCCCAGCATTTT.